Below are 11 T cell receptor beta chains sequenced from a single sample in a study of human T cells and chemical hapten exposure. Time point given: healthy volunteer bleed at 6 weeks. Extraction yielded total RNA from whole blood (unfractionated). Using its own MiXCR run on the RACE reads, TCRdb lists one record per CDR3 protein. The sample contains 55,000 to 75,000 distinct CDR3 sequences, around 6.1% of which appear only once. The sample comprised whole blood. All receptors derive from a female donor in good health. Some clones in this sample may be carry-over from other donors' samples.

Points on this clonotype: A read error may be the cause here, since a much bigger clone is one base away. The chain has TRBV28 and TRBJ2-5, with 9 bases aligning to TRBD1. Germline values: CDR1 MDHEN, CDR2 SYDVKM. The CDR3 is 13 residues long. CDR3: CAGSWTGEETQYF. Here the CDR3 DNA reads TGTGCCGGCAGTTGGACAGGGGAAGAGACCCAGTACTTC.

There are many counts of this clonotype. This sequence joins TRBV28 and TRBJ2-5; possibly TRBD1 for D (6 bases). This CDR3 has 14 amino acids. With 6 bases removed from V and 5 bases from J, the gap between germline ends came to 16 bases. The germline CDR1 and CDR2 sequences are MDHEN and SYDVKM. The CDR3, as DNA: TGTGCCAGCAGCATTCGACACAGGGACGAGACCCAGTACTTC. This gives the protein CASSIRHRDETQYF.

This clonotype was seen a handful of times. The chain has TRBV7-2 and TRBJ2-3, with D possibly matching TRBD2 (5 bases). The CDR3 is made up of 14 amino acids. Per germline, CDR1 SGHTA and CDR2 FQGNSA. With 1 base removed from V and 8 bases from J, the gap between germline ends came to 13 bases. Here the CDR3 reads CASSLGAGRATQYF. CDR3 sequence (DNA): TGTGCCAGCAGCTTAGGGGCTGGGAGAGCTACGCAGTATTTT.

Ten or more counts support this clonotype. The V and J genes are TRBV28 and TRBJ1-2, with 9 nucleotides matching TRBD1. The CDR3 spans 15 residues. Germline CDR1 MDHEN, CDR2 SYDVKM. J was trimmed by 3 bases and V by 5 bases; bases with no gene match: 7. CDR3 sequence reads: CASSIGTGSDYGYTF. The DNA of the CDR3 is TGTGCCAGCAGTATAGGGACAGGGTCAGACTATGGCTACACCTTC.

This clonotype came up a few times. This chain joins TRBV5-1 and TRBJ2-3; the D gene is possibly TRBD1 (6 bases). Germline CDR1 reads SGHRS; CDR2 reads YFSETQ. Trimming took 0 bases from V and 6 from J, leaving 14 bases between them. This CDR3 is 15 amino acids long. This CDR3 reads CASSLGDKSGDTQYF. The CDR3 DNA is TGCGCCAGCAGCTTGGGGGACAAATCGGGGGATACGCAGTATTTT.

In its sample, this clonotype was seen many times. J is TRBJ2-7 and V is TRBV5-6; possible D gene TRBD2, 5 bases. V lost 4 bases, J lost 4 bases, and 12 bases lay in between. From germline, CDR1 is SGHDT and CDR2 YYEEEE. The length of the CDR3 is 13 residues. The CDR3 loop reads CASSLERGYEQYF. In DNA form, the CDR3 reads TGTGCCAGCAGCCTGGAACGGGGTTACGAGCAGTACTTC.

This clonotype was seen many times. V is TRBV6-2 or TRBV6-3 and J is TRBJ1-2; D uncertain. The length of the CDR3 is 13 residues. Germline CDR1 reads MNHEY; CDR2 reads SVGEGT. The ends were cut back, 5 bases at V and 2 bases at J, with 9 bases in the middle. The DNA of the CDR3 is TGTGCCAGCAGTAGGCAGACCAACTATGGCTACACCTTC. Amino acids: CASSRQTNYGYTF.

The chain employs TRBV7-2 and TRBJ2-4; TRBD1 might be the D (6 bases). Trimming left V 1 base short and J 1 base short, with 8 bases between. Germline V lookup: CDR1 SGHTA, CDR2 FQGNSA. The CDR3 contains 15 residues. The DNA for the CDR3 is TGTGCCAGCAGCTTAGGGGGGCAGGCCAAAAACATTCAGTACTTC. As protein: CASSLGGQAKNIQYF.

This clonotype was seen only a few times. This chain connects TRBV7-7 to TRBJ2-3, with 9 positions matching TRBD2. CDR1 is SSHAT and CDR2 is FNYEAQ in the germline V gene (reference sequence). The CDR3 length is 18 residues. After removal of 1 base from V and 0 bases from J, the junction contained 8 bases not matched to a gene. The chain's CDR3 is CASSLGGLAGRSTDTQYF. The CDR3 nucleotides read TGTGCCAGCAGCTTAGGAGGGCTAGCGGGGAGAAGCACAGATACGCAGTATTTT.

The V and J genes are TRBV2 and TRBJ2-2; D gene unclear. V lost 4 bases and J 4 bases, leaving 10 bases between the germline ends. Germline-derived CDR1 and CDR2 are SNHLY and FYNNEI. The CDR3 sequence is 14 residues long. In nucleotides, the CDR3 is TGTGCCAGCAGTGCATTCGGTGGCACCGGGGAGCTGTTTTTT. This gives the protein CASSAFGGTGELFF.

This clonotype was seen many times. This chain joins TRBV20-1 and TRBJ2-7; D uncertain. Trimming stripped 5 bases from V and 2 bases from J, with 10 bases between. This CDR3 is 12 amino acids long. Germline CDR1 DFQATT, CDR2 SNEGSKA (reference sequence). The CDR3, as DNA: TGCAGTGCTCGGACGGATGCCTACGAGCAGTACTTC. Encoded protein: CSARTDAYEQYF.